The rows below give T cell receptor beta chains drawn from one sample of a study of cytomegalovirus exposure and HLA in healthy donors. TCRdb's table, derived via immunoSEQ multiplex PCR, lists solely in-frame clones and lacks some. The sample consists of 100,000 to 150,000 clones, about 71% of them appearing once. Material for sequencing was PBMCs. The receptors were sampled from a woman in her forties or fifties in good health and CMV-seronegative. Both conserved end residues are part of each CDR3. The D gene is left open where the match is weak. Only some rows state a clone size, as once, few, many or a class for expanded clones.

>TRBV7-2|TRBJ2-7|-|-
TGTGCCAGCAGCTTATCCTCGGGAGAGACCTACGAGCAGTACTTC
CASSLSSGETYEQYF
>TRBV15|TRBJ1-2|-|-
TGTGCCACCAGCAGCCCGGGGGGCAGGGCCTATGGCTACACCTTC
CATSSPGGRAYGYTF
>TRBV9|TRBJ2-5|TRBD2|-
TGTGCCAGCAGCGTAGATCCGGGGGGGTGGGAGACCCAGTACTTC
CASSVDPGGWETQYF
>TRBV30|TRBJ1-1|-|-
TGTGCCTGGAGTGCAATGAACACTGAAGCTTTCTTT
CAWSAMNTEAFF
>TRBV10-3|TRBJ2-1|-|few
TGTGCCATCAGTGAGAGGGGGTACAATGAGCAGTTCTTC
CAISERGYNEQFF
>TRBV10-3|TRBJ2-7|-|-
TGTGCCATCAGTGATTGGGGCAGAGAGAAGGGATACGAGCAGTACTTC
CAISDWGREKGYEQYF
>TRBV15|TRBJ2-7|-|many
TGTGCCACCAGCAGAGAGGCGGGGAGCTCCTACGAGCAGTACTTC
CATSREAGSSYEQYF
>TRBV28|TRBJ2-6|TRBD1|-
TGTGCCAGCAGTTTTAACAGGGGGCCGGGGGCCAACGTCCTGACTTTC
CASSFNRGPGANVLTF
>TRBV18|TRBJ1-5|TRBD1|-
TGTGCCAGCTCACCACAGGGACAGGGGGTTAATGGCAATCAGCCCCAGCATTTT
CASSPQGQGVNGNQPQHF
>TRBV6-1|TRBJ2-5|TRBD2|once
TGTGCCAGCAGTGAAGCGCTTTTAACGGGAGGCTCCTCCTTAGAGACCCAGTACTTC
CASSEALLTGGSSLETQYF
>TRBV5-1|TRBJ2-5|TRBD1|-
TGCGCCAGCAGCTTGGCCGACAGGGTGAGCCAAGAGACCCAGTACTTC
CASSLADRVSQETQYF
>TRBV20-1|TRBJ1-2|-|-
TGCAGTGCTAGGCCGGGGAGTCGCTACACCTTC
CSARPGSRYTF
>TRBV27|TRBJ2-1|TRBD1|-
TGTGCCAGCAGCGACAGGGGCGATGAGCAGTTCTTC
CASSDRGDEQFF
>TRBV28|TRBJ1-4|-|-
TGTGCCAGCAGGGGGAGGGGGAGGTCAACTAATGAAAAACTGTTTTTT
CASRGRGRSTNEKLFF
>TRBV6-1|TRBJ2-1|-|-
TGTGCCAGCGGGGAAGGACTATCCCCAAACAATGAGCAGTTCTTC
CASGEGLSPNNEQFF